These 5 T cell receptor beta chains were sequenced from one sample in a study of glioma-infiltrating T cells. The iRepertoire nested amplicon-rescue multiplex PCR amplified TCR alpha and beta CDR3s from RNA. TCRdb re-called the multiplex PCR reads with MiXCR, one entry per CDR3 protein. The sample lists some 130,000 distinct CDR3 sequences; around a quarter were seen once. The sample was glioma tissue, nonneoplastic brain tissue, or PBMCs (not recorded which). These receptor sequences come from a human donor with low-grade glioma or glioblastoma, undergoing nonglioma brain surgery, or in good health (not recorded which).

Regarding this clonotype: This may stem from a read error, because a much larger clone lies one nucleotide away. The chain couples TRBV6-2 or TRBV6-3 to TRBJ2-5; possible D gene TRBD2, 6 bases. Germline loops: CDR1 MNHEY, CDR2 SVGEGT. The length of the CDR3 is 13 residues. The CDR3 DNA is TGTGCCAGCCGGGACTCGCGGGTGGAGACCCAGCACTTC. It is translated as CASRDSRVETQHF.

The chain recombines TRBV7-8 with TRBJ2-1; TRBD2 is a possible D gene (7 bases). The CDR3 spans 17 residues. V was shortened by 9 bases and J by 2 bases, with 23 bases between the two germline ends. CDR1 is SGHVS and CDR2 is FQNEAQ in the germline V gene. The CDR3 sequence: CARHKVGGGRTYNEQFF. CDR3 nucleotide sequence: TGTGCCAGACACAAAGTGGGGGGGGGCCGGACCTACAATGAGCAGTTCTTC.

This clonotype was seen a handful of times. This chain connects TRBV4-1 to TRBJ2-3; 11 bases line up with TRBD2. The CDR3 has 17 amino acids. The V and J ends lost 3 bases and 0 bases, in that order; junction bases with no gene match: 5. Germline V gene sequence: CDR1 MGHRA, CDR2 YSYEKL. CDR3 sequence reads: CASSHLTSGGSTDTQYF. As DNA, the CDR3 is TGCGCCAGCAGCCACCTTACTAGCGGGGGAAGCACAGATACGCAGTATTTT.

The chain recombines TRBV7-2 with TRBJ1-1; D remains ambiguous. The CDR3 spans 15 residues. Trimming cost V 5 bases and J 4 bases, with 17 bases left between them. In germline, CDR1 is SGHTA, CDR2 FQGNSA. The CDR3 coding sequence is TGTGCCAGCAGCACTATCGAGGTCGGTCCCACTGAAGCTTTCTTT. Encoded protein: CASSTIEVGPTEAFF. The whole variable domain, remainder taken from reference TRBV7-2 and TRBJ1-1, is GAGVSQSPSNKVTEKGKDVELRCDPISGHTALYWYRQSLGQGLEFLIYFQGNSAPDKSGLPSDRFSAERTGGSVSTLTIQRTQQEDSAVYLCASSTIEVGPTEAFFGQGTRLTVV.

This clonotype was observed many times. The DNA for the CDR3 is TGCAGTGCTAACAGGGCCACAGATACGCAGTATTTT. Encoded protein: CSANRATDTQYF. This chain connects TRBV20-1 to TRBJ2-3; D possibly corresponds to TRBD1 (6 bases). This CDR3 region has 12 residues. Trimming removed 4 bases at V and 2 bases at J, with 7 bases between. In germline, CDR1 is DFQATT, CDR2 SNEGSKA (reference sequence).